These T cell receptor beta chains were read from a single sample in a study of cytomegalovirus exposure and HLA in healthy donors. Sequencing was performed with immunoSEQ multiplex PCR; in TCRdb, only in-frame clones are kept and a portion is missing. The sample has around 250,000 clones; around 90% are singletons. The sequenced sample was PBMCs. These receptors all come from a girl aged 2-10 years in good health and CMV-seronegative. Each CDR3 is given with its conserved first and last residue. Each record gives: clone size, V gene, CDR3 length, D gene, J gene, CDR3 DNA, CDR3 protein. D genes are given only for firm matches. Part of the rows lack a size; the others show once, few, many or a class for expanded clones.

clone_size: NA
v_call: TRBV30
cdr3_length: 17
d_call: NA
j_call: TRBJ1-3
cdr3_nt: TGTGCCTGGAGCGCGATACAGGGAACAAGATCCGGAAACACCATATATTTT
cdr3_aa: CAWSAIQGTRSGNTIYF

clone_size: NA
v_call: TRBV7-9
cdr3_length: 18
d_call: TRBD1
j_call: TRBJ2-3
cdr3_nt: TGTGCCAGCAGCTGGGGGGACAGGGGACTGCCTAGCACAGATACGCAGTATTTT
cdr3_aa: CASSWGDRGLPSTDTQYF

clone_size: once
v_call: TRBV5-6
cdr3_length: 13
d_call: NA
j_call: TRBJ2-7
cdr3_nt: TGTGCCAGCAGAGGGACATTGGGCGGGGAGCAGTACTTC
cdr3_aa: CASRGTLGGEQYF

clone_size: NA
v_call: TRBV19
cdr3_length: 13
d_call: NA
j_call: TRBJ1-5
cdr3_nt: TGTGCCAGTAGAGCATTGAGCGGCTCGCCCCAGCATTTT
cdr3_aa: CASRALSGSPQHF

clone_size: NA
v_call: TRBV29-1
cdr3_length: 14
d_call: NA
j_call: TRBJ2-3
cdr3_nt: TGCAGCGTTATCACAGGAATTAACACAGATACGCAGTATTTT
cdr3_aa: CSVITGINTDTQYF

clone_size: NA
v_call: TRBV30
cdr3_length: 16
d_call: TRBD2
j_call: TRBJ2-5
cdr3_nt: TGTGCCTGGAGCCTCTCCCGGACTAGCGGGGCGGAGACCCAGTACTTC
cdr3_aa: CAWSLSRTSGAETQYF

clone_size: NA
v_call: TRBV6-5
cdr3_length: 10
d_call: NA
j_call: TRBJ2-1
cdr3_nt: TGTGCCAGCAGGTCGGGGACTGAGTTCTTC
cdr3_aa: CASRSGTEFF

clone_size: NA
v_call: TRBV11-1
cdr3_length: 15
d_call: TRBD2
j_call: TRBJ2-3
cdr3_nt: TGTGCCAGCAGCTTCGAGCGGGGGGGCATCGGTACGCAGTATTTT
cdr3_aa: CASSFERGGIGTQYF

clone_size: once
v_call: TRBV7-8
cdr3_length: 15
d_call: NA
j_call: TRBJ1-5
cdr3_nt: TGTGCCAGCAGCTTTTCACAGGGAAGCAATCAGCCCCAGCATTTT
cdr3_aa: CASSFSQGSNQPQHF

clone_size: NA
v_call: TRBV27
cdr3_length: 15
d_call: TRBD1
j_call: TRBJ2-3
cdr3_nt: TGTGCCAGCAGTTTATCGTACAGGGGGTGGGATACGCAGTATTTT
cdr3_aa: CASSLSYRGWDTQYF

clone_size: NA
v_call: TRBV18
cdr3_length: 16
d_call: TRBD1
j_call: TRBJ2-3
cdr3_nt: TGTGCCAGCTCACCAAACCGACAGGGAGTCACAGATACGCAGTATTTT
cdr3_aa: CASSPNRQGVTDTQYF

clone_size: NA
v_call: TRBV13
cdr3_length: 17
d_call: TRBD2
j_call: TRBJ2-2
cdr3_nt: TGTGCCAGCAGCTTCCGGACTAGCGGGTCTAACACCGGGGAGCTGTTTTTT
cdr3_aa: CASSFRTSGSNTGELFF

clone_size: NA
v_call: TRBV7-2
cdr3_length: 18
d_call: NA
j_call: TRBJ2-7
cdr3_nt: TGTGCCAGCAGCTTACCCCCAGCAGGAGGAGGACCATCCTACGAGCAGTACTTC
cdr3_aa: CASSLPPAGGGPSYEQYF

clone_size: NA
v_call: TRBV19
cdr3_length: 15
d_call: NA
j_call: TRBJ2-2
cdr3_nt: TGTGCCAGTAAATCGGTTGGAGTCGGCGACGGGGAGCTGTTTTTT
cdr3_aa: CASKSVGVGDGELFF

clone_size: once
v_call: TRBV11-2
cdr3_length: 16
d_call: NA
j_call: TRBJ2-1
cdr3_nt: TGTGCCAGCAGCTCTCTAGCGCCTAGCTCCTACAATGAGCAGTTCTTC
cdr3_aa: CASSSLAPSSYNEQFF

clone_size: NA
v_call: TRBV5-6
cdr3_length: 13
d_call: NA
j_call: TRBJ2-1
cdr3_nt: TGTGCCAGCAGCTTCGCGGGGCGCAATGAGCAGTTCTTC
cdr3_aa: CASSFAGRNEQFF

clone_size: NA
v_call: TRBV6-6
cdr3_length: 11
d_call: NA
j_call: TRBJ1-4
cdr3_nt: TGTGCCAGCACCGGTAATGAAAAACTGTTTTTT
cdr3_aa: CASTGNEKLFF

clone_size: NA
v_call: TRBV19
cdr3_length: 17
d_call: NA
j_call: TRBJ1-1
cdr3_nt: TGTGCCAGTAGTCTCCCTCCGACAGAACCATTGAACACTGAAGCTTTCTTT
cdr3_aa: CASSLPPTEPLNTEAFF

clone_size: NA
v_call: TRBV6-1
cdr3_length: 14
d_call: NA
j_call: TRBJ2-1
cdr3_nt: TGTGCCAGCCAAGAGGGGACAAACTACAATGAGCAGTTCTTC
cdr3_aa: CASQEGTNYNEQFF

clone_size: NA
v_call: TRBV6-1
cdr3_length: 16
d_call: TRBD1
j_call: TRBJ1-6
cdr3_nt: TGTGCCAGCAGTGAAAGGTGGGACAGGGCAGGATCACCCCTCCACTTT
cdr3_aa: CASSERWDRAGSPLHF

clone_size: once
v_call: TRBV2
cdr3_length: 15
d_call: TRBD1
j_call: TRBJ2-7
cdr3_nt: TGTGCCAGCAGTCCCCGGGACAGGAGCTCCTACGAGCAGTACTTC
cdr3_aa: CASSPRDRSSYEQYF

clone_size: NA
v_call: TRBV28
cdr3_length: 12
d_call: NA
j_call: TRBJ1-6
cdr3_nt: TGTGCCAGCAGTTCTTCCAGGGTCCCCCTCCACTTT
cdr3_aa: CASSSSRVPLHF

clone_size: NA
v_call: TRBV6-1
cdr3_length: 14
d_call: NA
j_call: TRBJ2-7
cdr3_nt: TGTGCCAGCAGTGAAGATGGAGGGTCTCACGAGCAGTACTTC
cdr3_aa: CASSEDGGSHEQYF

clone_size: NA
v_call: TRBV10-3
cdr3_length: 13
d_call: NA
j_call: TRBJ2-7
cdr3_nt: TGTGCCATCGCCCAGCAGGGGCCCTACGAGCAGTACTTC
cdr3_aa: CAIAQQGPYEQYF

clone_size: NA
v_call: TRBV5-4
cdr3_length: 17
d_call: NA
j_call: TRBJ2-2
cdr3_nt: TGTGCCAGCACCCCCCTAGGGGCCCAACCGAACACCGGGGAGCTGTTTTTT
cdr3_aa: CASTPLGAQPNTGELFF

clone_size: few
v_call: TRBV28
cdr3_length: 16
d_call: TRBD1
j_call: TRBJ2-5
cdr3_nt: TGTGCCAGCAGCTACAGACAGGGATCACGATTGGAGACCCAGTACTTC
cdr3_aa: CASSYRQGSRLETQYF

clone_size: NA
v_call: TRBV4-1
cdr3_length: 12
d_call: NA
j_call: TRBJ2-2
cdr3_nt: TGCGCCAGCAGCCAAGAAGTCGGGGGGCTGTTTTTT
cdr3_aa: CASSQEVGGLFF

clone_size: NA
v_call: TRBV5-1
cdr3_length: 14
d_call: TRBD1
j_call: TRBJ1-2
cdr3_nt: TGCGCCAGCAGCGCGGACAGGGCGAGCTATGGCTACACCTTC
cdr3_aa: CASSADRASYGYTF

clone_size: NA
v_call: TRBV7-2
cdr3_length: 14
d_call: TRBD2
j_call: TRBJ2-5
cdr3_nt: TGTGCCAGCAGCCAGGGAGGGGTTTCCGAGACCCAGTACTTC
cdr3_aa: CASSQGGVSETQYF

clone_size: NA
v_call: TRBV6-1
cdr3_length: 12
d_call: NA
j_call: TRBJ1-2
cdr3_nt: TGTGCCACCACTGCGGGACTCCTCGGCTACACCTTC
cdr3_aa: CATTAGLLGYTF

clone_size: NA
v_call: TRBV5-1
cdr3_length: 16
d_call: TRBD1
j_call: TRBJ2-7
cdr3_nt: TGCGCCAGCAGCTCAGAAGGACAGGGGGCCTACAGCGAGCAGTACTTC
cdr3_aa: CASSSEGQGAYSEQYF